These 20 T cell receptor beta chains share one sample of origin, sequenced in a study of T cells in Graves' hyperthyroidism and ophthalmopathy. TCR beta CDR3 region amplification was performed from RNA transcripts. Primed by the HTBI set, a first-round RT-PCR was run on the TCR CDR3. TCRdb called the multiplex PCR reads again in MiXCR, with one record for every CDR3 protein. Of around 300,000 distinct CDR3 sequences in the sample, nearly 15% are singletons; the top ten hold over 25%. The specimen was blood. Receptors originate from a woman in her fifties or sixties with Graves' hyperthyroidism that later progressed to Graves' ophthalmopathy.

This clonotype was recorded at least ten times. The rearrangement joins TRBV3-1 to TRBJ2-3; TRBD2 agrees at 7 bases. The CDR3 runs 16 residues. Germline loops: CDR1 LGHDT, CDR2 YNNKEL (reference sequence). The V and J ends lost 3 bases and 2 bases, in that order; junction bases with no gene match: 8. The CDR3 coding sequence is TGTGCCAGCAGCCAGGCTAGCGGATTTTTCACAGATACGCAGTATTTT. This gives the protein CASSQASGFFTDTQYF.

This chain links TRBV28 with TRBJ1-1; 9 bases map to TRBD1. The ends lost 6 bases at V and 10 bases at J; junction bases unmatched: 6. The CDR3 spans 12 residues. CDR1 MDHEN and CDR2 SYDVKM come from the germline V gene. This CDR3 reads CASRQQGARAFF. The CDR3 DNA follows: TGTGCCAGCAGACAACAGGGGGCTCGAGCTTTCTTT.

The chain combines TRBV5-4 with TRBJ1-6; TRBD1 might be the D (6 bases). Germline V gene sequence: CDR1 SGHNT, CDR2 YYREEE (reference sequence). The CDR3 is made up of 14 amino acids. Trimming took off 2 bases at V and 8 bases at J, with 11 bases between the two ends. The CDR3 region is CASSFGQGYSPLHF. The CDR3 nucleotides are TGTGCCAGCAGCTTCGGTCAGGGGTATTCACCCCTCCACTTT.

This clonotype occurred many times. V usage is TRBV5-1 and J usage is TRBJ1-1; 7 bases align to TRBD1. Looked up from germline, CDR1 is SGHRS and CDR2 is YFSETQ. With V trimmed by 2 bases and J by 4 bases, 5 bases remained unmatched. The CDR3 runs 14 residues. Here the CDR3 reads CASSFSQGTTEAFF. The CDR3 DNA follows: TGCGCCAGCAGCTTTTCACAGGGGACCACTGAAGCTTTCTTT.

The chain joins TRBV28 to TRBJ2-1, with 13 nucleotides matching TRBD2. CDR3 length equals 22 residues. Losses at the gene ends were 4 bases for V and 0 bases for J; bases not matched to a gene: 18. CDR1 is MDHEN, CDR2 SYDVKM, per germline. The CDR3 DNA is TGTGCCAGCAGTTCGGTCTCTTCTCCCGGGACTAGCGGGGTGAGCTCCTACAATGAGCAGTTCTTC. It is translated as CASSSVSSPGTSGVSSYNEQFF.

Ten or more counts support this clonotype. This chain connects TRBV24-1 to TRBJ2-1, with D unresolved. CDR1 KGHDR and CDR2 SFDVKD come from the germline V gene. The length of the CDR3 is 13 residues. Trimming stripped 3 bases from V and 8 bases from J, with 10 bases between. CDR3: CATSDPFVYEQFF. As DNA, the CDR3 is TGTGCCACCAGTGATCCCTTCGTCTATGAGCAGTTCTTC.

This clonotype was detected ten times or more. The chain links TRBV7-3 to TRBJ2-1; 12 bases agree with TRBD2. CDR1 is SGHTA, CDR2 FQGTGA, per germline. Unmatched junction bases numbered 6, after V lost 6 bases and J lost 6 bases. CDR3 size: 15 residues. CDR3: CASSYSSGRGNEQFF. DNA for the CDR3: TGTGCCAGCAGTTACTCTAGCGGGAGGGGCAATGAGCAGTTCTTC. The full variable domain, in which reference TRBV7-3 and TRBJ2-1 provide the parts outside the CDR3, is GAGVSQTPSNKVTEKGKYVELRCDPISGHTALYWYRQSLGQGPEFLIYFQGTGAADDSGLPNDRFFAVRPEGSVSTLKIQRTERGDSAVYLCASSYSSGRGNEQFFGPGTRLTVL.

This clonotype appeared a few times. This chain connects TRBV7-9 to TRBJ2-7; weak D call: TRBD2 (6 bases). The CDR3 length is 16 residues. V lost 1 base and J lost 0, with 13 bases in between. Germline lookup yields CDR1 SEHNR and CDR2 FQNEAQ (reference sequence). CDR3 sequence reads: CASSLVAASHSYEQYF. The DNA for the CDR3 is TGTGCCAGCAGCTTAGTAGCGGCTAGTCACTCCTACGAGCAGTACTTC.

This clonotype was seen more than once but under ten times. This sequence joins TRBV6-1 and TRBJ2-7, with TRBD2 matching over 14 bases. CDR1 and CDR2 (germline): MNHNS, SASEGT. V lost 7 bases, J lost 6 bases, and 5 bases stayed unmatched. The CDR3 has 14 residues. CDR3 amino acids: CASTDGTSGSEQYF. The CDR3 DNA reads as TGTGCCAGCACCGACGGGACTAGCGGGAGCGAGCAGTACTTC.

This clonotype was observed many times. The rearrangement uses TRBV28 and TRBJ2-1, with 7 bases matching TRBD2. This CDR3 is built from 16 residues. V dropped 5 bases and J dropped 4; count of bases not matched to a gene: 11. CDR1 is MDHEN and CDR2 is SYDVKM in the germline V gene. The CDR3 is CASSIRGRAGYNEQFF. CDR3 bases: TGTGCCAGCAGTATTCGAGGGAGGGCTGGATACAATGAGCAGTTCTTC.

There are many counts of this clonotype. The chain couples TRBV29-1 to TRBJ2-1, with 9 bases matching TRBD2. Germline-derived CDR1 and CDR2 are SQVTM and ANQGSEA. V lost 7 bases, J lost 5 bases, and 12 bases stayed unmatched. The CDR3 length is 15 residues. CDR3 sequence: CSAYRRREGHNEQFF. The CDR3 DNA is TGCAGCGCCTACAGGAGGCGGGAGGGCCACAATGAGCAGTTCTTC.

In DNA form, the CDR3 reads TGCAGTGCTGTACCGGGACTTACAGATACGCAGTATTTT. This encodes CSAVPGLTDTQYF. The J gene is TRBJ2-3, the V gene TRBV20-1; tentatively, D is TRBD2 (6 bases). This CDR3 spans 13 amino acids. Germline CDR1 is DFQATT and CDR2 is SNEGSKA (reference sequence). The V gene lost 5 bases and the J gene lost 3 bases, with 12 bases spanning the gap.

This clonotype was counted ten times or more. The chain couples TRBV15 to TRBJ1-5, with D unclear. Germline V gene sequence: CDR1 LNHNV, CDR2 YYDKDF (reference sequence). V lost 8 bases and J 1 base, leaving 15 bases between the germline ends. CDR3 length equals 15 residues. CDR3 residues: CATAEPGRSNQPQHF. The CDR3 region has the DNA TGTGCCACCGCGGAACCTGGCAGGAGCAATCAGCCCCAGCATTTT.

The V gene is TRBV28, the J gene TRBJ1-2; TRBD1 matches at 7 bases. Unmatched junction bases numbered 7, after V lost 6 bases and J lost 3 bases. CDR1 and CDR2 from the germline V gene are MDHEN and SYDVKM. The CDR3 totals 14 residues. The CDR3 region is CASSSGGVDYGYTF. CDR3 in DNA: TGTGCCAGCAGCTCAGGGGGGGTGGACTATGGCTACACCTTC.

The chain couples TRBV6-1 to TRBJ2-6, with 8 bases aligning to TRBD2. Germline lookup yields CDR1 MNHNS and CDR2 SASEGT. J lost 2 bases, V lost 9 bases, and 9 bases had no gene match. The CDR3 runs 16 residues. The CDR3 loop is CASTGGVQAGANVLTF. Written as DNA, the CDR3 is TGTGCCAGTACGGGGGGGGTCCAGGCTGGGGCCAACGTCCTGACTTTC.

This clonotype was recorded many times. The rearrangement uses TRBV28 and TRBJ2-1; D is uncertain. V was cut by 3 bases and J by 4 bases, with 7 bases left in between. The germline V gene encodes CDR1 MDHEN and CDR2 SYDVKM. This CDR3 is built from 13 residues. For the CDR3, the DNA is TGTGCCAGCAGTTTCTACGCTTACAATGAGCAGTTCTTC. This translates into CASSFYAYNEQFF. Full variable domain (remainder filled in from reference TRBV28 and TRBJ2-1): DVKVTQSSRYLVKRTGEKVFLECVQDMDHENMFWYRQDPGLGLRLIYFSYDVKMKEKGDIPEGYSVSREKKERFSLILESASTNQTSMYLCASSFYAYNEQFFGPGTRLTVL.

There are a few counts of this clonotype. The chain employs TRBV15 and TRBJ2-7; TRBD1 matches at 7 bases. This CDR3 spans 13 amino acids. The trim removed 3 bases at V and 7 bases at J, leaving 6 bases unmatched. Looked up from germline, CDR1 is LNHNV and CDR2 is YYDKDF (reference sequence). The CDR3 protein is CATSSRTGEEQYF. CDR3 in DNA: TGTGCCACCAGCAGCAGAACAGGGGAAGAGCAGTACTTC. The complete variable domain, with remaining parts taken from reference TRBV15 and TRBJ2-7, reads DAMVIQNPRYQVTQFGKPVTLSCSQTLNHNVMYWYQQKSSQAPKLLFHYYDKDFNNEADTPDNFQSRRPNTSFCFLDIRSPGLGDTAMYLCATSSRTGEEQYFGPGTRLTVT.

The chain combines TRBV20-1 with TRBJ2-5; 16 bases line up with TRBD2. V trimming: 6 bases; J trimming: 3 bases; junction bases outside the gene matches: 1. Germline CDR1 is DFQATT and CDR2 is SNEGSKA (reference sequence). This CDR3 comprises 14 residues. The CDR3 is CSAGTSGREETQYF. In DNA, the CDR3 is TGCAGTGCGGGGACTAGCGGGAGGGAAGAGACCCAGTACTTC.

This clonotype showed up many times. CDR3 loop: CRTTGTDIYGYTF. Written as DNA, the CDR3 is TGCAGGACCACCGGGACGGACATCTATGGCTACACCTTC. The V and J genes are TRBV20-1 and TRBJ1-2, with TRBD1 as a possible D gene (5 bases). This CDR3 has 13 amino acids. CDR1 is DFQATT and CDR2 is SNEGSKA in the germline V gene (reference sequence).

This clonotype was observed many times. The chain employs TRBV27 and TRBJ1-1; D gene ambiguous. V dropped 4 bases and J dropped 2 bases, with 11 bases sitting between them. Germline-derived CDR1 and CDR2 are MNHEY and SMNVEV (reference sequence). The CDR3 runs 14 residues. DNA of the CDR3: TGTGCCAGCAGTTCCAGACTGAGAAACACTGAAGCTTTCTTT. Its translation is CASSSRLRNTEAFF.